The present T cell receptor (beta chain) was sequenced within a study of response to subunit inactivated influenza vaccine. Findings and limits, study-wide: The authors suggested that few new T cells are recruited per seasonal influenza vaccination.

This CDR3 region has 13 residues. The ends lost 7 bases at V and 7 bases at J; junction bases unmatched: 6. CDR1 and CDR2 from the germline V gene are SGDLS and YYNGEE. This clonotype was counted a few times. Its matching antigen is unknown. Via MiXCR, TCRdb re-called the RT-PCR reads, giving one row per CDR3 protein. The data hold around 650,000 distinct CDR3 sequences, with 15% to 19% observed a single time. The material was PBMCs from blood, obtained 11 to 12 days after vaccination. This clonotype originated in a man in his fifties or sixties who received an inactivated influenza vaccine. V and J are TRBV9 and TRBJ2-1, with TRBD1 matching over 9 bases. The CDR3 DNA reads as TGTGCCAGCGGACAGGGGACGAGGAATGAGCAGTTCTTC. This codes for CASGQGTRNEQFF.